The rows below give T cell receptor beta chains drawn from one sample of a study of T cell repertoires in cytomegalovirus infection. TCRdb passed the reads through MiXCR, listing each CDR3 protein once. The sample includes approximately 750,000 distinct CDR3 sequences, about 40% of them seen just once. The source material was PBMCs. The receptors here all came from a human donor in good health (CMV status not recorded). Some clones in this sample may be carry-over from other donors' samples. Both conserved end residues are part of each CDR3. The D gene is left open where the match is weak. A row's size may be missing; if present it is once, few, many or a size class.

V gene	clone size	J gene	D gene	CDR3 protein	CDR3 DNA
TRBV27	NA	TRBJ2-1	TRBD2	CASSHAGLAGPNSYNEQFF	TGTGCCAGCAGCCACGCGGGACTAGCGGGGCCAAACTCCTACAATGAGCAGTTCTTC
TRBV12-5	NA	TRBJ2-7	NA	CASGLVRGSHYEQYF	TGTGCTAGTGGTTTGGTCAGGGGCTCCCACTACGAGCAGTACTTC
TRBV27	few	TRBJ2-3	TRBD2	CASSLTASGISTDTQYF	TGTGCCAGCAGTTTGACCGCTAGCGGGATTAGCACAGATACGCAGTATTTT
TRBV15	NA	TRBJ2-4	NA	CATRSQETIQYF	TGTGCCACCCGATCACAGGAGACCATTCAGTACTTC
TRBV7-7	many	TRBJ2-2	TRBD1	CASSRGQGATGELFF	TGTGCTAGCAGCCGCGGACAGGGGGCGACCGGGGAGCTGTTTTTT
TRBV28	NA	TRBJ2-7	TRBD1	CASSSTAQGFVYEQYF	TGTGCCAGCAGTTCCACCGCACAGGGGTTCGTCTACGAGCAGTACTTC
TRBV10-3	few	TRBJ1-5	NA	CAISDGRSNQPQHF	TGTGCCATCAGCGACGGACGGAGCAATCAGCCCCAGCATTTT
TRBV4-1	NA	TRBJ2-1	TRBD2	CASSRTGTSGGSEQFF	TGCGCCAGCAGCCGTACCGGGACTAGCGGGGGGAGTGAGCAGTTCTTC
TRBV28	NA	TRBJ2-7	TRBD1	CASSPPWGQGAYEQYF	TGTGCCAGCAGTCCGCCTTGGGGACAGGGGGCCTACGAGCAGTACTTC
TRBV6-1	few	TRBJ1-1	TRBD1	CASSGGQGLPPPF	TGTGCCAGCAGTGGAGGACAGGGGCTCCCCCCCCCTTTT
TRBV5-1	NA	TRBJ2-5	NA	CASSLVGGYQETQYF	TGCGCCAGCAGCTTGGTGGGCGGTTACCAAGAGACCCAGTACTTC
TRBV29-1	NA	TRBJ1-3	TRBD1	CSIRDRGNTIYF	TGCAGCATCCGGGACAGAGGAAACACCATATATTTT
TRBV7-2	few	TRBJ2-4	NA	CASSLAPGHDKGNIQYF	TGTGCCAGCAGCCTGGCTCCCGGGCACGACAAGGGCAACATTCAGTACTTC
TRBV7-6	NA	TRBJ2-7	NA	CASSLAGSGYLYEQYF	TGTGCCAGCAGCTTAGCGGGATCAGGTTACCTCTACGAGCAGTACTTC
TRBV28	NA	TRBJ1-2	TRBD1	CASSLGGTGPPYTF	TGTGCCAGCAGTTTAGGGGGGACAGGCCCACCTTACACCTTC
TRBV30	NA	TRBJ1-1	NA	CAWSMNTEAFF	TGTGCCTGGAGCATGAACACTGAAGCTTTCTTT
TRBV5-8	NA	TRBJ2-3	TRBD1	CASSLEGQGWADTQYF	TGTGCCAGCAGCTTGGAGGGACAGGGGTGGGCAGATACGCAGTATTTT